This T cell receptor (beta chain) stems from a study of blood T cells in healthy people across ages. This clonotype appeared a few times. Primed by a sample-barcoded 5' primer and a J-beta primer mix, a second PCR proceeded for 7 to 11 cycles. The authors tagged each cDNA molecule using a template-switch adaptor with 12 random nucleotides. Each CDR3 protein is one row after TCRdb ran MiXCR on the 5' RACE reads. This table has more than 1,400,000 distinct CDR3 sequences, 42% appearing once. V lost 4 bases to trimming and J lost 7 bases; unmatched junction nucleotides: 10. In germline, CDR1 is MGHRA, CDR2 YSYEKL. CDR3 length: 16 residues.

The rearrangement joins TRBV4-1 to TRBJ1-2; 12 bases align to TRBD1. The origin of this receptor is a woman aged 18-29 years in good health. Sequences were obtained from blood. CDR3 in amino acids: CASSPSPGTGGSGYTF. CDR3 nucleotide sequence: TGCGCCAGCAGCCCTAGTCCCGGGACAGGGGGCAGTGGCTACACCTTC.